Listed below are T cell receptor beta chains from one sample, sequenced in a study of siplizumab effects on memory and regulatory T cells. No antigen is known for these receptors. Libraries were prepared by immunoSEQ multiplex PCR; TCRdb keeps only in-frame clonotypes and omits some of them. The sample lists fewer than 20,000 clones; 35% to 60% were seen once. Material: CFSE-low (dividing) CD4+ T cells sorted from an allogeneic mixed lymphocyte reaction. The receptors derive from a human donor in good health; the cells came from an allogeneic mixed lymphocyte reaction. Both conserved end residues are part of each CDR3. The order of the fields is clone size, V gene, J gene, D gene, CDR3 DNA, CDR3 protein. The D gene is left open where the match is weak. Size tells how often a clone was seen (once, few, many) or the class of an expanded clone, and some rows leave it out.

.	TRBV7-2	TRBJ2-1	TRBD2	TGTGCCAGCAGCACTCGACCGGGACTAACCTACAATGAGCAGTTCTTC	CASSTRPGLTYNEQFF
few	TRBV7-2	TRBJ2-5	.	TGTGCCAGCAGCTTACTTACCGGATCCCAAGAGACCCAGTACTTC	CASSLLTGSQETQYF
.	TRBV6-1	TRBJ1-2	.	TGTGCCAGCAGTTCCGCTGGGACCAACTATGGCTACACCTTC	CASSSAGTNYGYTF
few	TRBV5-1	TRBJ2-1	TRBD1	TGCGCCAGCAGCTTGGAGGGACAGGGGTACAATGAGCAGTTCTTC	CASSLEGQGYNEQFF
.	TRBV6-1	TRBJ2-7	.	TGTGCCAGCAGTTTGTCGGCAGGAGCCTACGAGCAGTACTTC	CASSLSAGAYEQYF
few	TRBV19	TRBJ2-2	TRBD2	TGTGCCAGTAAGGGGCTAGCGGGGGGTTCCGGGGAGCTGTTTTTT	CASKGLAGGSGELFF
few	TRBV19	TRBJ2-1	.	TGTGCCAGTAGTATCCTGGGCGGGACAAAATACAATGAGCAGTTCTTC	CASSILGGTKYNEQFF
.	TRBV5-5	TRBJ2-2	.	TGTGCCAGCAGCTTTGTCCCATGGGGGCCGGGGAACACCGGGGAGCTGTTTTTT	CASSFVPWGPGNTGELFF
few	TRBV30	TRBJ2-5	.	TGTGCCTGGAGCCCTTCGGGGGAGACCCAGTACTTC	CAWSPSGETQYF
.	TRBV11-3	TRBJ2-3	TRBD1	TGTGCCAGCAGCTTAGGACAGGGGACAGATACGCAGTATTTT	CASSLGQGTDTQYF
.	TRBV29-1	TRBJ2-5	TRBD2	TGCAGCCTTGACGTAGGACTAGCGGGGGGCGCGGAGACCCAGTACTTC	CSLDVGLAGGAETQYF
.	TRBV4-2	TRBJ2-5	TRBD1	TGTGCCAGCAGCCGACATGGACAGGCACAAGAGACCCAGTACTTC	CASSRHGQAQETQYF
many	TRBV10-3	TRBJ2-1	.	TGTGCCATCAGTGAGTCTTTGACCATCAATGAGCAGTTCTTC	CAISESLTINEQFF
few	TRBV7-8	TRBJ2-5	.	TGTGCCAGCAGCTTAGGAGGGTTAAGTGGAGAGACCCAGTACTTC	CASSLGGLSGETQYF
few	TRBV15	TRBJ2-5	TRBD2	TGTGCCACCAGCAGAGGTATACTAGCGGCAAAGAAAGAGACCCAGTACTTC	CATSRGILAAKKETQYF
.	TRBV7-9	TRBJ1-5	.	TGTGCCAGCAGCTTAGAACAGGGAAGCAATCAGCCCCAGCATTTT	CASSLEQGSNQPQHF
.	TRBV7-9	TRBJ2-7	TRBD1	TGTGCCAGCACTGGACAGGGATACGAGCAGTACTTC	CASTGQGYEQYF
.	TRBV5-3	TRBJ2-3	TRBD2	TGTGCCAGCAGCCTGGGACTAGGAGTCACAGATACGCAGTATTTT	CASSLGLGVTDTQYF
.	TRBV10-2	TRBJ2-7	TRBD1	TGCGCCAGCTGGGACAGGTCAACCTACGAGCAGTACTTC	CASWDRSTYEQYF
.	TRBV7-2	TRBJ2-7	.	TGTGCCAGCAGCCTTCGGACGGACTACTCCTACGAGCAGTACTTC	CASSLRTDYSYEQYF
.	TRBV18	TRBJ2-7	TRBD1	TGTGCCAGCTCCTCCGACAGGGTGGTGGACGAGCAGTACTTC	CASSSDRVVDEQYF
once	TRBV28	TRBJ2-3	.	TGTGCCAGCAGCCCGACCGGGGTGGTGGGCACAGATACGCAGTATTTT	CASSPTGVVGTDTQYF
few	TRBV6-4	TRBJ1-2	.	TGTGCCAGCAGGGGGGAAGGTGGCTACACCTTC	CASRGEGGYTF
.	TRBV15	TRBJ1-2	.	TGTGCCACCAGCAGACCCCCCAATGATGGCTACACCTTC	CATSRPPNDGYTF
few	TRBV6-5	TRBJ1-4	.	TGTGCCAGCACCTCGATCAACTACGGTGAAAAACTGTTTTTT	CASTSINYGEKLFF
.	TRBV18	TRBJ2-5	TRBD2	TGTGCCAGCTCACCGACTAGCGGGGGGGCCTTCTCAGAGACCCAGTACTTC	CASSPTSGGAFSETQYF
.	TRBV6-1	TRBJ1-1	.	TGTGCCAGCAGTGAAAGGCGGGGGGGAATGAACACTGAAGCTTTCTTT	CASSERRGGMNTEAFF
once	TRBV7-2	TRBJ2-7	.	TGTGCCAGCAGCTTACAGGGGCCCCTCTCCTACGAGCAGTACTTC	CASSLQGPLSYEQYF
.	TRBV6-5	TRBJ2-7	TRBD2	TGTGCCAGCAAAACTAGCGGGGGACCTTACTACGAGCAGTACTTC	CASKTSGGPYYEQYF